This T cell receptor (beta chain) emerged from a study of Graves' ophthalmopathy and Graves' hyperthyroidism. Study-level results: Blood also held most thyroid clonotypes expanded above 0.001 frequency.

For repertoire sequencing, the TCR beta CDR3 regions were amplified from RNA transcripts. HTBI primers served in a first-round RT-PCR, which a second-round multiplex PCR followed. TCRdb re-analysed the multiplex PCR reads in MiXCR, keeping a single row per CDR3 protein. There are hundreds of thousands of distinct CDR3 sequences in the sample; about 38% occur only once, and more than 2.5% lies in the top ten. This clonotype was picked up a small number of times. What it recognizes is unknown. Germline CDR1 SGDLS, CDR2 YYNGEE. The CDR3 is made up of 16 amino acids. V was pared by 0 bases and J by 5 bases, with 4 bases of the junction left unmatched.

The sample taken for sequencing was peripheral blood. The sequence was collected from an adult man with Graves' ophthalmopathy. The V call is TRBV9, the J call TRBJ2-5; 13 bases are a match to TRBD2. Here the CDR3 reads CASSVELAGGPETQYF. The CDR3 DNA follows: TGTGCCAGCAGCGTAGAACTAGCGGGGGGGCCGGAGACCCAGTACTTC.